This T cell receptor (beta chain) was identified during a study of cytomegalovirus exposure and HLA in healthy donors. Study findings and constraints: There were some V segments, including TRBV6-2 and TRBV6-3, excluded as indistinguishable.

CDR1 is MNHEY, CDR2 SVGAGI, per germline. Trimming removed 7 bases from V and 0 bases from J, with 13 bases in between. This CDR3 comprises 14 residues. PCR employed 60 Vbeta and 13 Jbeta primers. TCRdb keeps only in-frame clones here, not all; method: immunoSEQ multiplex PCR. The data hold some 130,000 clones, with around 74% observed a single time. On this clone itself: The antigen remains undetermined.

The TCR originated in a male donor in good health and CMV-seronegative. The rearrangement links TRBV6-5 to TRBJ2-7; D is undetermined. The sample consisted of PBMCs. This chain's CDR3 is CASTLTVSSYEQYF. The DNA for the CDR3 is TGTGCCAGCACCCTTACTGTGAGCTCCTACGAGCAGTACTTC.